A selection of T cell receptor beta chains follows, all from one sample in a study of OX40 agonist ivuxolimab in advanced cancers. Using immunoSEQ multiplex PCR, the repertoire was profiled, and TCRdb retains in-frame clones only, with some absent. Of 65,000 to 95,000 clones listed, more than 70% are singletons. The sequencing used CD4+ or CD8+ T cells sorted from blood, collected in a trial of the OX40 agonist ivuxolimab. The source is an adult with an advanced solid tumor such as melanoma, head and neck, liver or kidney cancer. The CDR3 runs from the conserved cysteine through the conserved F or W. The D gene is left open where the match is weak. Clone size is stated in some rows and not others, as once, few, many or a class when expanded.

J: TRBJ1-2
size: NA
V: TRBV28
D: TRBD1
DNA: TGTGCCAGCAGTGTGGACAGGGGTCGGAGCTATGGCTACACCTTC
CDR3: CASSVDRGRSYGYTF

J: TRBJ2-7
size: NA
V: TRBV19
D: NA
DNA: TGTGCCAGTAGTATAGAGAACCAGGGAGGCGGCGAGCAGTACTTC
CDR3: CASSIENQGGGEQYF

J: TRBJ2-7
size: NA
V: TRBV11-2
D: NA
DNA: TGTGCCAGCAGCTTAAACAGAGGCTCCTACGAGCAGTACTTC
CDR3: CASSLNRGSYEQYF

J: TRBJ2-5
size: NA
V: TRBV27
D: NA
DNA: TGTGCCAGCAGAAGAACACCCCAAGGGTTGGAGACCCAGTACTTC
CDR3: CASRRTPQGLETQYF

J: TRBJ1-5
size: NA
V: TRBV11-3
D: NA
DNA: TGTGCCAGCAGCTTAGACACAAGCAATCAGCCCCAGCATTTT
CDR3: CASSLDTSNQPQHF

J: TRBJ2-3
size: NA
V: TRBV11-2
D: NA
DNA: TGTGCCAGCAGCTTACGTCCCCCAGATACGCAGTATTTT
CDR3: CASSLRPPDTQYF

J: TRBJ2-1
size: NA
V: TRBV29-1
D: NA
DNA: TGCAGCACCGGGACGTTATACAATGAGCAGTTCTTC
CDR3: CSTGTLYNEQFF

J: TRBJ1-5
size: NA
V: TRBV7-9
D: NA
DNA: TGTGCCAGCAGCTTAGATCAGGACCGGGGGAATCAGCCCCAGCATTTT
CDR3: CASSLDQDRGNQPQHF

J: TRBJ1-1
size: NA
V: TRBV10-3
D: NA
DNA: TGTGCCATCAGTGGGAGGGTGGGTGAAGCTTTCTTT
CDR3: CAISGRVGEAFF

J: TRBJ2-7
size: NA
V: TRBV30
D: TRBD1
DNA: TGTGCCTGGACTAGACAGGGCTACGAGCAGTACTTC
CDR3: CAWTRQGYEQYF

J: TRBJ1-2
size: NA
V: TRBV27
D: NA
DNA: TGTGCCAGCAGTCCGTCGCCTTTAATTGACTATGGCTACACCTTC
CDR3: CASSPSPLIDYGYTF

J: TRBJ1-2
size: few
V: TRBV9
D: NA
DNA: TGTGCCAGCAGCGTAGATCCTGAGGGCTATGGCTACACCTTC
CDR3: CASSVDPEGYGYTF

J: TRBJ1-2
size: NA
V: TRBV5-1
D: NA
DNA: TGCGCCAGCAGCCCTGGGGGCAGGCCTCAGGGTGGCTACACCTTC
CDR3: CASSPGGRPQGGYTF

J: TRBJ1-1
size: NA
V: TRBV13
D: NA
DNA: TGTGCCAGCAGCTTCGACAGAAACACTGAAGCTTTCTTT
CDR3: CASSFDRNTEAFF

J: TRBJ1-2
size: NA
V: TRBV6-4
D: NA
DNA: TGTGCCAGCAGTGACTCGAGGGCGGGGGCGTATGGCTACACCTTC
CDR3: CASSDSRAGAYGYTF

J: TRBJ1-2
size: NA
V: TRBV28
D: NA
DNA: TGTGCCAGCAGTTTGGGACGCACTGGCTACACCTTC
CDR3: CASSLGRTGYTF

J: TRBJ2-7
size: NA
V: TRBV7-2
D: TRBD2
DNA: TGTGCCAGCAGCTTACAGCGGGGGGGCTCCTACGAGCAGTACTTC
CDR3: CASSLQRGGSYEQYF

J: TRBJ1-5
size: NA
V: TRBV6-5
D: NA
DNA: TGTGCCAGCAGTTACTCGAGAGGGAATCAGCCCCAGCATTTT
CDR3: CASSYSRGNQPQHF

J: TRBJ1-1
size: once
V: TRBV18
D: NA
DNA: TGTGCCAGCTCACCGGCGGAGAGGGTTTGGGGAGCTTTCTTT
CDR3: CASSPAERVWGAFF

J: TRBJ2-3
size: once
V: TRBV7-9
D: TRBD1
DNA: TGTGCCAGCAGCTCAGACAGGGGCTCAAATACGCAGTATTTT
CDR3: CASSSDRGSNTQYF

J: TRBJ1-6
size: NA
V: TRBV14
D: NA
DNA: TGTGCCAGCAGCCAAGAAGGGGCTCCTCGAAATTCACCCCTCCACTTT
CDR3: CASSQEGAPRNSPLHF

J: TRBJ1-2
size: NA
V: TRBV5-4
D: TRBD1
DNA: TGTGCCAGCAGCTTGAGCAACAGGGGGAACTATGGCTACACCTTC
CDR3: CASSLSNRGNYGYTF

J: TRBJ2-5
size: NA
V: TRBV15
D: TRBD2
DNA: TGTGCCACCAGCTCAAGTCCCGGGACTAGCTCGGGGGTAAAATACTTC
CDR3: CATSSSPGTSSGVKYF

J: TRBJ2-3
size: NA
V: TRBV11-2
D: NA
DNA: TGTGCCAGCAGCTTAGGCCAGATTAGCACAGATACGCAGTATTTT
CDR3: CASSLGQISTDTQYF

J: TRBJ1-2
size: NA
V: TRBV18
D: NA
DNA: TGTGCCAGCTCACCTCAGACAGGTGGCGGCTACACCTTC
CDR3: CASSPQTGGGYTF

J: TRBJ2-4
size: NA
V: TRBV29-1
D: TRBD2
DNA: TGCAGCGTTGAGGGAGGGGCGATCACCAAAAACATTCAGTACTTC
CDR3: CSVEGGAITKNIQYF

J: TRBJ2-3
size: NA
V: TRBV5-1
D: NA
DNA: TGCGCCAGCAGCTTGGGAATAGGGCAGCCCACAGATACGCAGTATTTT
CDR3: CASSLGIGQPTDTQYF

J: TRBJ1-4
size: NA
V: TRBV28
D: TRBD1
DNA: TGTGCCAGCAGGGGACAGGGCTATAATGAAAAACTGTTTTTT
CDR3: CASRGQGYNEKLFF

J: TRBJ2-2
size: NA
V: TRBV27
D: TRBD2
DNA: TGTGCCAGCAGTCAATTACTAGCAGCGGGGTCACCCACCGGGGAGCTGTTTTTT
CDR3: CASSQLLAAGSPTGELFF

J: TRBJ2-5
size: NA
V: TRBV7-2
D: NA
DNA: TGTGCCAGCAGCTTAGTGAGGGAAAAGACCCAGTACTTC
CDR3: CASSLVREKTQYF

J: TRBJ2-7
size: NA
V: TRBV11-2
D: TRBD1
DNA: TGTGCCAGCAGCTCCGGGACAGGGGGCGGGAACGAGCAGTACTTC
CDR3: CASSSGTGGGNEQYF

J: TRBJ1-3
size: NA
V: TRBV28
D: NA
DNA: TGTGCCAGCACCTCCGGAGGGTCTGGAAACACCATATATTTT
CDR3: CASTSGGSGNTIYF

J: TRBJ2-7
size: NA
V: TRBV6-1
D: NA
DNA: TGTGCCAGCAGCCCCGACAGAACGCAGTACTTC
CDR3: CASSPDRTQYF

J: TRBJ1-1
size: once
V: TRBV7-2
D: TRBD1
DNA: TGTGCCAGCAGCCCCCGGCAGGGGGACACTGAAGCTTTCTTT
CDR3: CASSPRQGDTEAFF

J: TRBJ2-2
size: once
V: TRBV19
D: NA
DNA: TGTGCCAGTAGTGTCCTGGGGTTTGCGCTTGCACCCGGGGAGCTGTTTTTT
CDR3: CASSVLGFALAPGELFF

J: TRBJ2-7
size: NA
V: TRBV19
D: TRBD1
DNA: TGTGCCAGTAGTCCCCCCGGGACAGGGAGTACAGCCTCCTACGAGCAGTACTTC
CDR3: CASSPPGTGSTASYEQYF

J: TRBJ1-4
size: NA
V: TRBV11-3
D: TRBD1
DNA: TGTGCCAGCAGCTCGAGAAAACAGGGGGCTAGTGAAAAACTGTTTTTT
CDR3: CASSSRKQGASEKLFF

J: TRBJ2-3
size: NA
V: TRBV11-3
D: NA
DNA: TGTGCCAGTCGAACTCTAGGAAATACGCAGTATTTT
CDR3: CASRTLGNTQYF

J: TRBJ1-2
size: few
V: TRBV18
D: NA
DNA: TGTGCCAGCTCACCAAGGGGTCGGTATGGCTACACCTTC
CDR3: CASSPRGRYGYTF

J: TRBJ2-1
size: NA
V: TRBV28
D: TRBD2
DNA: TGTGCCAGCAGACGGACTAGTCTACGTTACAATGAGCAGTTCTTC
CDR3: CASRRTSLRYNEQFF

J: TRBJ2-2
size: NA
V: TRBV5-5
D: NA
DNA: TGTGCCAGCAGCTTGGGACTTAACACCGGGGAGCTGTTTTTT
CDR3: CASSLGLNTGELFF

J: TRBJ2-1
size: NA
V: TRBV4-1
D: TRBD1
DNA: TGCGCCAGCAGCCGACCCCGGACAGGGGGTATCGATGAGCAGTTCTTC
CDR3: CASSRPRTGGIDEQFF

J: TRBJ2-3
size: NA
V: TRBV5-6
D: NA
DNA: TGTGCCAGCAGCCCCTTCCTGAGCACAGATACGCAGTATTTT
CDR3: CASSPFLSTDTQYF

J: TRBJ2-1
size: NA
V: TRBV29-1
D: NA
DNA: TGCAGCGTTGGTGGGGAGAACTACAATGAGCAGTTCTTC
CDR3: CSVGGENYNEQFF

J: TRBJ2-2
size: once
V: TRBV7-2
D: NA
DNA: TGTGCCAGCATCTGGGGGGCGAACACCGGGGAGCTGTTTTTT
CDR3: CASIWGANTGELFF